Presented here are 11 T cell receptor beta chains from one specimen sequenced in a study of post-analysis software for immune sequencing data. General observations from the study: With TRBV5-6, TRBV5-1 and TRBV20-1 included, about five TRBV segments were more frequent in patients than in controls.

No antigen has been identified for these receptors. Included in the TCR beta cDNA libraries were unique molecular identifiers. TCRdb fed the PCR reads into MiXCR, producing one record per CDR3 protein. The sample lists approximately 730,000 distinct CDR3 sequences; around 27% were seen once. Sample: blood. These receptors were obtained from a girl between 10 and 17 years old with multiple sclerosis.

The V gene is TRBV7-9, the J gene TRBJ2-7, with D tentatively TRBD1 or TRBD2 (5 bases each). The CDR3 spans 13 residues. Trimming took off 7 bases at V and 5 bases at J, with 15 bases between the two ends. Germline V gives CDR1 SEHNR, CDR2 FQNEAQ (reference sequence). For the CDR3, the DNA is TGTGCCAGCACCGCCGGTGGGGACCACGAGCAGTACTTC. Protein: CASTAGGDHEQYF.

Worth noting for this clonotype: A junction boundary mismatches the germline segment, possibly from a read error. This chain connects TRBV11-2 to TRBJ2-3, with D maybe TRBD1 (5 bases). The CDR3 length is 16 residues. Germline loops: CDR1 SGHAT, CDR2 FQNNGV. CDR3 nucleotide sequence: TGTGCCAGCAGCTTCCAGGGCAGGGATAGCACAGATACGCACTATTTT. It encodes CASSFQGRDSTDTHYF.

The gene calls are TRBV6-6 and TRBJ1-5; 11 bases line up with TRBD1. The CDR3 covers 17 residues. V trimming: 5 bases; J trimming: 0 bases; junction bases outside the gene matches: 6. Per germline, CDR1 MNHNY and CDR2 SVGAGI (reference sequence). CDR3 in amino acids: CASSLGTGGNSNQPQHF. CDR3 nucleotides: TGTGCCAGCAGTCTTGGGACAGGGGGTAATAGCAATCAGCCCCAGCATTTT.

In DNA, the CDR3 is TGTGCCAGCAGCAAAAGCCCTACAGGGGAACTATGGCAGCCCCAGCATTTT. Translated, it gives CASSKSPTGELWQPQHF. The chain employs TRBV21-1 and TRBJ1-5; the DNA was not used to check the table's D call, TRBD1. TRBV21-1 is labeled a pseudogene. The CDR3 contains 17 residues.

CDR3 residues: CASSFGQSANEAFF. The CDR3 DNA is TGTGCCAGTAGTTTCGGACAGTCGGCGAATGAAGCTTTCTTT. The rearrangement joins TRBV19 to TRBJ1-1; tentative D call: TRBD1 (6 bases). The CDR3 spans 14 residues. Germline V gene lookup returns CDR1 LNHDA and CDR2 SQIVND (reference sequence). V lost 5 bases, J lost 7 bases, and 17 bases lay in between.

The chain has TRBV2 and TRBJ2-4; D not certain. The J call is doubtful: the DNA matches TRBJ2-5 better. Germline lookup yields CDR1 SNHLY and CDR2 FYNNEI. This CDR3 spans 12 amino acids. The CDR3 here is CASSVVAETQYF. The CDR3 bases are TGTGCCAGCAGTGTTGTTGCGGAGACCCAGTACTTC.

This chain joins TRBV20-1 and TRBJ2-3; 13 bases align to TRBD2. The CDR3 contains 16 residues. Germline V gene lookup returns CDR1 DFQATT and CDR2 SNEGSKA (reference sequence). V shed 5 bases and J 5 bases; nucleotides not matched to a gene: 10. The CDR3 here is CSASEPGLAGRDTQYF. The CDR3, as DNA: TGCAGTGCTTCCGAACCGGGACTAGCGGGAAGAGATACGCAGTATTTT.

The V call is TRBV12-3 or TRBV12-4, the J call TRBJ1-5; 9 bases map to TRBD1. The ends lost 7 bases at V and 6 bases at J; junction bases unmatched: 4. CDR3 length: 13 amino acids. CDR3 in DNA: TGTGCCAGCACCTGGGACAGGGCTCAGCCCCAGCATTTT. Its protein product is CASTWDRAQPQHF.

The V gene is TRBV6-1, the J gene TRBJ2-3; TRBD2 matches at 11 bases. Germline CDR1 MNHNS, CDR2 SASEGT. This CDR3 contains 18 residues. V lost 6 bases to trimming and J lost 3 bases; unmatched junction nucleotides: 14. CDR3 bases: TGTGCCAGCAGCCCCGGGGTAGCGGGAGGGCCTAGTACAGATACGCAGTATTTT. It specifies CASSPGVAGGPSTDTQYF.

This clonotype was picked up a small number of times. The chain has TRBV5-1 and TRBJ2-2; TRBD1 is a possible D gene (6 bases). The CDR3 runs to 15 residues. Trimming shortened V by 3 bases and J by 4 bases, and 13 bases separated the two germline ends. The V gene's germline CDR1 is SGHRS and CDR2 YFSETQ. CDR3 residues: CASSYGTRGTGELFF. CDR3 bases: TGCGCCAGCAGCTACGGTACCAGGGGCACCGGGGAGCTGTTTTTT.

This clonotype was detected only a few times. This sequence joins TRBV20-1 and TRBJ2-5; 12 bases fit TRBD2. The CDR3 has 19 residues. Trimming cost V 3 bases and J 0 bases; bases outside gene matches: 14. From germline, CDR1 is DFQATT and CDR2 SNEGSKA (reference sequence). CDR3 coding DNA: TGCAGTGCTAGGGGGGAACTAGCGGGAGGACTTAAGTACCAAGAGACCCAGTACTTC. Residues: CSARGELAGGLKYQETQYF.